What follows describes a single TCR beta chain. What it recognizes is unknown. This sample was included in a study of blood T cells in healthy people across ages. For the study at large: Template switching caught about one barcoded beta molecule for each two T cells.

General study points: TCR beta diversity per million T cells fell roughly linearly with age. PBMCs that were unsorted prevented a conclusive naive versus antigen-experienced comparison.

A sample-barcoded 5' primer and a J-beta primer mix were used in a second PCR of roughly 7 to 12 cycles. TCRdb re-called the 5' RACE reads with MiXCR, one entry per CDR3 protein. Here the sample spans approximately 1.5 million distinct CDR3 sequences, around 36% being singletons. This CDR3 region has 13 residues. Deletions cut 4 bases from V and 7 bases from J, with 14 bases between. The germline V gene has CDR1 SGDLS and CDR2 YYNGEE. The rearrangement links TRBV9 to TRBJ1-2; no reliable D call. What was sequenced was blood. The sequence was obtained from a woman aged 30 to 39 in good health. In nucleotides, the CDR3 is TGTGCCAGCAGCTTAGGCGGGGAGTCTGGCTACACCTTC. This translates into CASSLGGESGYTF.